The rows below give T cell receptor beta chains drawn from one sample of a study of blood T cell repertoires in COVID-19. The assay was immunoSEQ multiplex PCR, and TCRdb's table has in-frame clones only and misses some. This table has roughly 110,000 clones, about 89% appearing once. Sequencing input: peripheral blood. These receptors were taken from a human donor with acute or convalescent COVID-19. The donor label of this sample is uncertain. The CDR3 runs from the conserved cysteine through the conserved F or W. D genes are given only for firm matches. Clone size appears in some rows only: once, few, many, or a class for an expanded clone.

>-|TRBJ1-5|-|TRBV30
TGTGCCTGGACGGGGGATTCCCTCCATCAGCCCCAGCATTTT
CAWTGDSLHQPQHF
>-|TRBJ2-3|-|TRBV14
TGTGCCAGCAGCCACGGCGGGCAGGCCACCCCCAAATATACGCAGTATTTT
CASSHGGQATPKYTQYF
>-|TRBJ2-5|once|TRBV7-9
TGTGCCAGCAGCCCGGGTGAGACCCAGTACTTC
CASSPGETQYF
>-|TRBJ1-2|-|TRBV18
TGTGCCAGCTCACCACCGGCGACAGTCTATGGCTACACCTTC
CASSPPATVYGYTF
>TRBD1|TRBJ1-4|few|TRBV4-1
TGCGCCAGCAGCCCCCTCAGGGGGTTCGCGACTAATGAAAAACTGTTTTTT
CASSPLRGFATNEKLFF
>-|TRBJ1-1|-|TRBV7-2
TGTGCCAGCAGCTTTTTAGAGGGGAACACTGAAGCTTTCTTT
CASSFLEGNTEAFF
>-|TRBJ1-4|-|TRBV25-1
TGTGCCAGCAGCGTAGGTCTGGGGGCTCTGTTTTTT
CASSVGLGALFF
>-|TRBJ1-2|-|TRBV24-1
TGTGCCACCAGTGATCGTGGGCAGGGTGGCTACACCTTC
CATSDRGQGGYTF
>-|TRBJ1-2|-|TRBV6-2/TRBV6-3
TGTGCCAGCAGCGGCGGCGCGCGGGGCTACACCTTC
CASSGGARGYTF
>TRBD2|TRBJ2-7|-|TRBV5-8
TGTGCCAGCAGCTTCGGGACTAGCGGGAGAGCCGGCTACGAGCAGTACTTC
CASSFGTSGRAGYEQYF